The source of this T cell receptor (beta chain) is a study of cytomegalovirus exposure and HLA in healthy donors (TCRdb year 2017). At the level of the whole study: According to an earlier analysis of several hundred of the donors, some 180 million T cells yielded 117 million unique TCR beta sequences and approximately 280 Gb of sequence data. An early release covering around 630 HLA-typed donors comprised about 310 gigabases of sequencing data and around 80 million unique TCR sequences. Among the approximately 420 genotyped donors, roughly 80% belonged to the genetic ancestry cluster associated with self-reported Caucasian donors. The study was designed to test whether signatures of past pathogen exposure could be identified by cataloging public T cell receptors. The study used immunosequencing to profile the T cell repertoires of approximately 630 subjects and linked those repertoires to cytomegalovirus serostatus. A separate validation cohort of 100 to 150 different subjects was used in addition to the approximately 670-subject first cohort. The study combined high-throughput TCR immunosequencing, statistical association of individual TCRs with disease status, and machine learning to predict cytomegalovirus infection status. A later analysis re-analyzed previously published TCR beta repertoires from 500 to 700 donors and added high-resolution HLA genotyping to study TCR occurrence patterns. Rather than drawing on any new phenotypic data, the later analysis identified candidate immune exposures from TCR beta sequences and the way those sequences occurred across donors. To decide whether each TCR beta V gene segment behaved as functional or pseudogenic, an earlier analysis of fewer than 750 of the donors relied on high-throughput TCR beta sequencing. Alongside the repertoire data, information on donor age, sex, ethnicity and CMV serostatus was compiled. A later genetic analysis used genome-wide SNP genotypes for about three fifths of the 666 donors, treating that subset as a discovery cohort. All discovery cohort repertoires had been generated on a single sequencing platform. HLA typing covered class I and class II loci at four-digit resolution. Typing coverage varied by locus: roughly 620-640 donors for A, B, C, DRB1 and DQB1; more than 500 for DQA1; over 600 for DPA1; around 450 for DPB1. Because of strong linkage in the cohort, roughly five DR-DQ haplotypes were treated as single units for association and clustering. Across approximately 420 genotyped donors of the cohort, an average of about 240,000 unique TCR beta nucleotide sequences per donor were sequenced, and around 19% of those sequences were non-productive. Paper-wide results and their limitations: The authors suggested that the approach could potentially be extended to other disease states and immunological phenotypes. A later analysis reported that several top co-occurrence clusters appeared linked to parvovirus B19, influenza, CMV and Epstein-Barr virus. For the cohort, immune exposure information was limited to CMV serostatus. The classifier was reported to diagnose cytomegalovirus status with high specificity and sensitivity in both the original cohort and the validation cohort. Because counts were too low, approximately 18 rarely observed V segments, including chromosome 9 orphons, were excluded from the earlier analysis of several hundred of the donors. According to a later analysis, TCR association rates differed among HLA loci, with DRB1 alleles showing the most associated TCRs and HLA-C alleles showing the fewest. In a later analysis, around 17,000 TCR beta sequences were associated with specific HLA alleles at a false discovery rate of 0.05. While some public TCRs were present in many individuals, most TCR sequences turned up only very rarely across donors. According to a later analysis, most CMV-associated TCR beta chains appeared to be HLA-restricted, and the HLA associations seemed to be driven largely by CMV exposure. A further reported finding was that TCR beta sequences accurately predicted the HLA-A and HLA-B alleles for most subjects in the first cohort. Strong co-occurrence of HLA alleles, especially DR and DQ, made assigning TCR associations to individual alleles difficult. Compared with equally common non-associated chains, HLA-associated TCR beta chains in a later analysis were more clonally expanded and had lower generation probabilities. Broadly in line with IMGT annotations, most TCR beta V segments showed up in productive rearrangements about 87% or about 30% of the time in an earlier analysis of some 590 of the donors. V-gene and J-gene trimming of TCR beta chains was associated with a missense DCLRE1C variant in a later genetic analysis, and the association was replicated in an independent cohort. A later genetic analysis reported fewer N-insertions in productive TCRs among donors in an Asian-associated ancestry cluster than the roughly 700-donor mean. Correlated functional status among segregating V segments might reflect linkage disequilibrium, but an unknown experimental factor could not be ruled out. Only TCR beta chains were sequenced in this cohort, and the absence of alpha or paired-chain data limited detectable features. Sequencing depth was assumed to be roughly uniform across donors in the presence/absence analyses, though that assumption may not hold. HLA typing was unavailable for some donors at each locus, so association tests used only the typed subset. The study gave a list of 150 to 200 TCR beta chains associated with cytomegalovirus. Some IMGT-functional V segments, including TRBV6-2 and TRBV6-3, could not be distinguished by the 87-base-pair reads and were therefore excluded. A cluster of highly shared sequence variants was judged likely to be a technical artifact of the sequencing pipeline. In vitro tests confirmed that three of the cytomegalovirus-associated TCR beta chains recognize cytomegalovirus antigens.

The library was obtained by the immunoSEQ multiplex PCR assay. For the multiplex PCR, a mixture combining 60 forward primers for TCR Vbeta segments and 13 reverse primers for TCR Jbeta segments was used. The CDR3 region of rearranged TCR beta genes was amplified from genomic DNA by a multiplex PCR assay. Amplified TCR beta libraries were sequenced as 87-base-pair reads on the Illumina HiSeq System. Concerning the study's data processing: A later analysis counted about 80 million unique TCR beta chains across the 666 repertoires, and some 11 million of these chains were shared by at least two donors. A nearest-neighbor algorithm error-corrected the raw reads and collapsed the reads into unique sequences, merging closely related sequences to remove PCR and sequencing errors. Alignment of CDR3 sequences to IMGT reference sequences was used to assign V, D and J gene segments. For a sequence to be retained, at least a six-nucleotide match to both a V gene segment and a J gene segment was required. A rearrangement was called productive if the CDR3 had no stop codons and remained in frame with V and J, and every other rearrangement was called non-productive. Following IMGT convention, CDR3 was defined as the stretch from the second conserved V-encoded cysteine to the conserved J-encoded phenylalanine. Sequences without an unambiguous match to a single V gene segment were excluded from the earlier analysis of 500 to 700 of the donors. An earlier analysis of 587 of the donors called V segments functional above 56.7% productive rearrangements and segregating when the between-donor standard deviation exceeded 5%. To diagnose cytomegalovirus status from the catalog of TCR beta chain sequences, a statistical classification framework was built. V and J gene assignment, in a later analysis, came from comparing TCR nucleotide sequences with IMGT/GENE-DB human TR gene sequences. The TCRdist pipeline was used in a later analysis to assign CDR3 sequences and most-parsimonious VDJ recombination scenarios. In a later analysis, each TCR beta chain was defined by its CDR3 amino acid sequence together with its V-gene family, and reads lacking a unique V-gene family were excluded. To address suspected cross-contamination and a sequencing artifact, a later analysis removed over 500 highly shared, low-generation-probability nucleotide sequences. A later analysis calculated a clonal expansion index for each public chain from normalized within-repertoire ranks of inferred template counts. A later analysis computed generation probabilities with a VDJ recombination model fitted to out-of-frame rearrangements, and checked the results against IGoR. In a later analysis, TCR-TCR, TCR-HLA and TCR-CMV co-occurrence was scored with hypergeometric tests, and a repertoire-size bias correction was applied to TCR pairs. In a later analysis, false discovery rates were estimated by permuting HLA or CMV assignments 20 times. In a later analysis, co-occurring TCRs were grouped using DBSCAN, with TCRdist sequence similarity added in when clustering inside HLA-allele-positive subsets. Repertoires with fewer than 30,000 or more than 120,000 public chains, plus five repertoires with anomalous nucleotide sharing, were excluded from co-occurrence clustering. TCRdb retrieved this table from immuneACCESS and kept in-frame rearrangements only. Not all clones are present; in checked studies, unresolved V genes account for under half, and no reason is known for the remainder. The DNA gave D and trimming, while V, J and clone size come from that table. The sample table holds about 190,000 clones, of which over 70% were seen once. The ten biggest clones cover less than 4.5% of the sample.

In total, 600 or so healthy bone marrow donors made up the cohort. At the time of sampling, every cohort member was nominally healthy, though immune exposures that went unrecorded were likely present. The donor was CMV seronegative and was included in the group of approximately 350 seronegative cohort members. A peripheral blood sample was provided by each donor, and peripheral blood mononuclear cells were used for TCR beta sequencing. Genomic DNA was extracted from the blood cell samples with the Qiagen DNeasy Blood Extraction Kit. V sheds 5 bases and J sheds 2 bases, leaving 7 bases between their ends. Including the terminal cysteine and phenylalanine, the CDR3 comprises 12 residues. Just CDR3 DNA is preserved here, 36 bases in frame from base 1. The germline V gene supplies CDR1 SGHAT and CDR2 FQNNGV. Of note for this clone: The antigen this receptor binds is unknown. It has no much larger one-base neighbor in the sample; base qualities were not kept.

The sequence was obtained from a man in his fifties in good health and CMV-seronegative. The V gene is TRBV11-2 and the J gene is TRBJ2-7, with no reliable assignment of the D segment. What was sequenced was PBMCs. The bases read TGTGCCAGCAGCACATTCCCCTACGAGCAGTACTTC. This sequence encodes CASSTFPYEQYF.